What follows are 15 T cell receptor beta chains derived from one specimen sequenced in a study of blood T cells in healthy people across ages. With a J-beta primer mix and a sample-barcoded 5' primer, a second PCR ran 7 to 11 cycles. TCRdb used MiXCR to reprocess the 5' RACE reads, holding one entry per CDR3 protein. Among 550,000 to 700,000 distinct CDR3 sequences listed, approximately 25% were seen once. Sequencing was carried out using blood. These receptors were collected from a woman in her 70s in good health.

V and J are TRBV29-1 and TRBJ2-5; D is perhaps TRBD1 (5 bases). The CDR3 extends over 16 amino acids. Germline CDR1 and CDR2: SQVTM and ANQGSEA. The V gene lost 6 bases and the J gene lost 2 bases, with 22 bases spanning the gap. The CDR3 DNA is TGCAGCGTGAGACCAGTGGACACCATACTACAAGAGACCCAGTACTTC. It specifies CSVRPVDTILQETQYF.

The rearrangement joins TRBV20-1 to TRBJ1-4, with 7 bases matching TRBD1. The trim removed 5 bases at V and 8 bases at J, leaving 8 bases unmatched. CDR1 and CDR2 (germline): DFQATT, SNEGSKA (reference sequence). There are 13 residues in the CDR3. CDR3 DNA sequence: TGCAGTGCTGCCGTACAGGGGAGGGAAAAACTGTTTTTT. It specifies CSAAVQGREKLFF.

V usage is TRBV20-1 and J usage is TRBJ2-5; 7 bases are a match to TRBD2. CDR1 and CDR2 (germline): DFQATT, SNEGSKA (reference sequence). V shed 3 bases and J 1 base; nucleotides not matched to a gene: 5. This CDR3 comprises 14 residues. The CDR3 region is CSASGGNLQETQYF. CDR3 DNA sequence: TGCAGTGCTAGCGGGGGGAATCTCCAAGAGACCCAGTACTTC.

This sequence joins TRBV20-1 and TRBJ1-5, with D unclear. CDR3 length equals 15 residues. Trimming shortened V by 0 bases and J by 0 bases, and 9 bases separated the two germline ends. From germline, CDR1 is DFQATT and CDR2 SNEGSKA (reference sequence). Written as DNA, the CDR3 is TGCAGTGCTAGAGAGACGGCAGTTAGCAATCAGCCCCAGCATTTT. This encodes CSARETAVSNQPQHF.

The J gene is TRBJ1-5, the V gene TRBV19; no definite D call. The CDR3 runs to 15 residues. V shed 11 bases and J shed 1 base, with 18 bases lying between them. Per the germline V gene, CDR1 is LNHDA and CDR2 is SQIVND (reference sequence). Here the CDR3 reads CASKGREGSNQPQHF. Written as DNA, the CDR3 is TGTGCCTCCAAAGGTCGGGAGGGCAGCAATCAGCCCCAGCATTTT.

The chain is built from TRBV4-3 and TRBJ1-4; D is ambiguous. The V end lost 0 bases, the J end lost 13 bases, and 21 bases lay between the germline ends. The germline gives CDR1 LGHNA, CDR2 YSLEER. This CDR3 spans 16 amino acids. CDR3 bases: TGCGCCAGCAGCCAAGAGCAGGCGAGCCCCCTGGGGAGACTGTTTTTT. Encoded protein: CASSQEQASPLGRLFF.

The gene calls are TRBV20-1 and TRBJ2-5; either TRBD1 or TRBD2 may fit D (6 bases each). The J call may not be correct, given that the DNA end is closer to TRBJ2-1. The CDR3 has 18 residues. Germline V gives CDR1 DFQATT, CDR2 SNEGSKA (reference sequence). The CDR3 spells CSARDLRGGASNYNEQFF. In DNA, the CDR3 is TGCAGTGCTAGAGATCTCAGGGGCGGGGCGAGCAACTACAATGAGCAGTTCTTC.

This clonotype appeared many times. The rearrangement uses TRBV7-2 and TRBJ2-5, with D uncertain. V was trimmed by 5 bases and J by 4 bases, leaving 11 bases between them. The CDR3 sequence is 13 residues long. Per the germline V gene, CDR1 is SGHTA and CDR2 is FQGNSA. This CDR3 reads CASSQNMGETQYF. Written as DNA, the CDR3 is TGTGCCAGCAGCCAAAACATGGGAGAGACCCAGTACTTC.

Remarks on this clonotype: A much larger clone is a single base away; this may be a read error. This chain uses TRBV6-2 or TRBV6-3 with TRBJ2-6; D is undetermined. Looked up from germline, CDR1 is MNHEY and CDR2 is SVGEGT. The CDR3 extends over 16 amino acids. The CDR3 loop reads CTSSYSGRTGANVLTF. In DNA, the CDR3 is TGTACCAGCAGTTACTCGGGCCGGACCGGGGCCAACGTCCTGACTTTC.

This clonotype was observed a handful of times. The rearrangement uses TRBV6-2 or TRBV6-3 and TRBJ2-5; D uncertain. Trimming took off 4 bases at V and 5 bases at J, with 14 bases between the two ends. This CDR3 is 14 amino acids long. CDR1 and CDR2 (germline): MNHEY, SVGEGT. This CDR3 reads CASSSRPRWETQYF. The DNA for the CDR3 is TGTGCCAGCAGTTCCCGTCCCCGCTGGGAGACCCAGTACTTC.

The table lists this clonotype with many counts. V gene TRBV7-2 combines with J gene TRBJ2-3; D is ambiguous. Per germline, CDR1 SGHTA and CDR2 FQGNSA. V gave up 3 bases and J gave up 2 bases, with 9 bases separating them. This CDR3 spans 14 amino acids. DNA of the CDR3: TGTGCCAGCAGCTTGGTGGGAAACACAGATACGCAGTATTTT. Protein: CASSLVGNTDTQYF.

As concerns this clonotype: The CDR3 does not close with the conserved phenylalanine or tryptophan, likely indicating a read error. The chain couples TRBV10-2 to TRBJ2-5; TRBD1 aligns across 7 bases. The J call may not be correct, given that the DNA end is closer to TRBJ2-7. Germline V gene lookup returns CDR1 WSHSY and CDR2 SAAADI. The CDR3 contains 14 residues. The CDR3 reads CASSLRQGNDEQYL. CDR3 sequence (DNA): TGCGCCAGCAGTCTAAGACAGGGCAACGACGAGCAGTACCTC.

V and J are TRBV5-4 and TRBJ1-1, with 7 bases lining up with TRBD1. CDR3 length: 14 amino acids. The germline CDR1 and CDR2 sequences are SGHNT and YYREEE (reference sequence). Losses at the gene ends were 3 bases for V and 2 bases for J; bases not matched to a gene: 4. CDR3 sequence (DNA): TGTGCCAGCAGCTGGGGACAGACCAACACTGAAGCTTTCTTT. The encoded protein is CASSWGQTNTEAFF.

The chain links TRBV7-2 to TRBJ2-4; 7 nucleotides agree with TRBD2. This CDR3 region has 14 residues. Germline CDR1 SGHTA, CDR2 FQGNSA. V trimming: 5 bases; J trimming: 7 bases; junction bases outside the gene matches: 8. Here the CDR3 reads CASSPLRESNIQYF. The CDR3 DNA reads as TGTGCCAGCAGCCCCCTGCGGGAGTCGAACATTCAGTACTTC.

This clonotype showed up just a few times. The CDR3 DNA follows: TGCGCCAGCAGCTTGGGACAGTATAGCAATCAGCCCCAGCATTTT. Translated: CASSLGQYSNQPQHF. The gene calls are TRBV5-1 and TRBJ1-5, with a weak D call TRBD1 (5 bases). The V gene's germline CDR1 is SGHRS and CDR2 YFSETQ. V lost 0 bases and J lost 0, with 7 bases in between. CDR3 length: 15 residues.